These 22 T cell receptor beta chains share one sample of origin, sequenced in a study of cytomegalovirus exposure and HLA in healthy donors. The PCR made use of 60 Vbeta and 13 Jbeta primers. Assay: immunoSEQ multiplex PCR; the TCRdb copy retains only in-frame clones and omits some. This repertoire shows 85,000 to 130,000 clones, 79% found once; its top ten account for 4.1%. The material sequenced was PBMCs. The receptors shown here come from a female donor in good health and CMV-seropositive.

This clone occurred a few times. This rearrangement joins TRBV19 to TRBJ1-2; 7 bases are shared with TRBD1. There are 15 residues in the CDR3. The V and J ends lost 5 bases and 2 bases, in that order; junction bases with no gene match: 8. Per germline, CDR1 LNHDA and CDR2 SQIVND (reference sequence). The CDR3 reads CASSPLDRTNYGYTF. The CDR3 region has the DNA TGTGCCAGTAGTCCCTTGGACAGGACCAACTATGGCTACACCTTC.

The rearrangement links TRBV11-2 to TRBJ2-5; D remains unclear. Looked up from germline, CDR1 is SGHAT and CDR2 is FQNNGV. Trimming left V 1 base short and J 9 bases short, with 18 bases between. This CDR3 is 15 amino acids long. The CDR3 DNA sequence: TGTGCCAGCAGCTTAGGGCCCGCGATAGAGCAGGCCCAGTACTTC. This encodes CASSLGPAIEQAQYF.

The V call is TRBV5-4, the J call TRBJ2-6; D is unresolved. The CDR3 loop spans 15 amino acids. The V and J ends lost 0 bases and 2 bases respectively, with 6 bases between them. Germline V lookup: CDR1 SGHNT, CDR2 YYREEE (reference sequence). The CDR3 spells CASSLAGAGANVLTF. As DNA, the CDR3 is TGTGCCAGCAGCTTGGCCGGTGCTGGGGCCAACGTCCTGACTTTC.

The chain combines TRBV5-1 with TRBJ2-7; D uncertain. Germline loops: CDR1 SGHRS, CDR2 YFSETQ. Trimming took off 4 bases at V and 0 bases at J, with 14 bases between the two ends. The CDR3 spans 15 residues. Here the CDR3 reads CASSPSQLDSYEQYF. CDR3 bases: TGCGCCAGCAGCCCTAGTCAGCTAGACTCCTACGAGCAGTACTTC.

Remarks on this clone: A read error may account for a junction end that differs from germline. The V gene is TRBV7-9, the J gene TRBJ2-5, with D maybe TRBD2 (5 bases). The CDR3 is made up of 13 amino acids. Germline loops: CDR1 SEHNR, CDR2 FQNEAQ (reference sequence). Here the CDR3 DNA reads TGTTCCAGCAGCCCCGGACTGAGGGAGACCCAGTACTTC. Encoded protein: CSSSPGLRETQYF.

This clone was found a few times. The CDR3 sequence is CASSERLAGVTSGELFF. As DNA, the CDR3 is TGTGCCAGCAGTGAAAGGCTAGCGGGAGTAACGTCCGGGGAGCTGTTTTTT. The chain carries TRBV25-1 and TRBJ2-2; 10 positions agree with TRBD2. Per the germline V gene, CDR1 is MGHDK and CDR2 is SYGVNS. The CDR3 consists of 17 residues. The trim removed 2 bases at V and 6 bases at J, leaving 9 bases unmatched. Looking up the rest from reference TRBV25-1 and TRBJ2-2 gives the full variable domain: EADIYQTPRYLVIGTGKKITLECSQTMGHDKMYWYQQDPGMELHLIHYSYGVNSTEKGDLSSESTVSRIRTEHFPLTLESARPSHTSQYLCASSERLAGVTSGELFFGEGSRLTVL.

This rearrangement joins TRBV5-6 to TRBJ2-5; D remains unclear. The J call may be in error: the DNA end matches TRBJ2-7 better. Germline V gene data show CDR1 as SGHDT and CDR2 as YYEEEE. The CDR3 runs to 13 residues. This CDR3 reads CASSLSALYEQYF. CDR3 nucleotide sequence: TGTGCCAGCAGCTTGTCTGCTTTATACGAGCAGTACTTC.

This clone was counted a few times. V is TRBV11-2 and J is TRBJ2-1; maybe TRBD2 (5 bases). V was trimmed by 0 bases and J by 0 bases, leaving 6 bases between them. From germline, CDR1 is SGHAT and CDR2 FQNNGV. CDR3 length: 15 residues. The CDR3 sequence: CASSLDGSSYNEQFF. For the CDR3, the DNA is TGTGCCAGCAGCTTAGATGGGAGCTCCTACAATGAGCAGTTCTTC.

This clone has just one count. The gene calls are TRBV29-1 and TRBJ2-1, with TRBD2 as a possible D gene (7 bases). The CDR3 runs to 14 residues. Trimming stripped 7 bases from V and 0 bases from J, with 13 bases between. CDR1 is SQVTM and CDR2 is ANQGSEA in the germline V gene. The CDR3 sequence is CSDRGGSSYNEQFF. The CDR3 nucleotides are TGCAGCGACCGCGGGGGCAGCTCCTACAATGAGCAGTTCTTC.

The chain joins TRBV11-2 to TRBJ2-1, with D maybe TRBD2 (5 bases). V shed 5 bases and J shed 2 bases, with 13 bases lying between them. CDR3 length equals 15 residues. Germline CDR1 and CDR2: SGHAT and FQNNGV. The DNA for the CDR3 is TGTGCCAGCAGCCTGCGGGTGCCGGCCTACAATGAGCAGTTCTTC. Translation: CASSLRVPAYNEQFF. The complete variable domain, with remaining parts taken from reference TRBV11-2 and TRBJ2-1, reads EAGVAQSPRYKIIEKRQSVAFWCNPISGHATLYWYQQILGQGPKLLIQFQNNGVVDDSQLPKDRFSAERLKGVDSTLKIQPAKLEDSAVYLCASSLRVPAYNEQFFGPGTRLTVL.

The chain recombines TRBV28 with TRBJ2-7; the D is unclear. This CDR3 spans 13 amino acids. Germline CDR1 and CDR2: MDHEN and SYDVKM. Trimming removed 3 bases from V and 0 bases from J, with 6 bases in between. The CDR3 is CASSFQVSYEQYF. CDR3 sequence (DNA): TGTGCCAGCAGTTTCCAGGTCTCCTACGAGCAGTACTTC.

The CDR3 reads CASSPGTSGGWADTQYF. The CDR3 nucleotides read TGTGCCAGCAGCCCCGGGACTAGCGGGGGCTGGGCAGATACGCAGTATTTT. V gene TRBV5-4 combines with J gene TRBJ2-3; TRBD2 agrees at 14 bases. The germline V gene encodes CDR1 SGHNT and CDR2 YYREEE (reference sequence). V gave up 4 bases and J gave up 4 bases; unmatched junction bases: 8. The CDR3 covers 17 residues.

The chain couples TRBV7-6 to TRBJ1-6; 9 bases match TRBD1. This CDR3 has 14 residues. CDR1 is SGHVS, CDR2 FNYEAQ, per germline. With 3 bases clipped from V and 8 bases from J, the junction kept 2 bases outside the gene matches. The DNA for the CDR3 is TGTGCCAGCAGCTTCGGGACAGGGTATTCACCCCTCCACTTT. Protein sequence: CASSFGTGYSPLHF.

The chain is built from TRBV2 and TRBJ1-1, with TRBD1 as a possible D gene (6 bases). Germline V gives CDR1 SNHLY, CDR2 FYNNEI. This CDR3 is built from 14 residues. Trimming stripped 6 bases from V and 0 bases from J, with 11 bases between. The CDR3 sequence: CASRYRALNTEAFF. The CDR3 DNA sequence: TGTGCCAGCAGATACAGGGCCCTGAACACTGAAGCTTTCTTT.

With respect to this clone: The junction differs from germline at one of its ends, possibly a read error. V and J are TRBV11-2 and TRBJ2-1, with 9 positions matching TRBD2. The CDR3 covers 12 residues. CDR1 is SGHAT, CDR2 FQNNGV, per germline. CDR3 protein: CASSLDGSGGIF. The CDR3 DNA reads as TGTGCCAGCAGCTTAGATGGCAGCGGGGGGATCTTC.

V gene TRBV7-2 combines with J gene TRBJ1-2; tentative D call: TRBD1 (5 bases). This CDR3 region has 13 residues. V lost 2 bases and J lost 2, with 6 bases in between. The germline gives CDR1 SGHTA, CDR2 FQGNSA. The CDR3: CASSLKGNYGYTF. CDR3 nucleotides: TGTGCCAGCAGCTTAAAGGGGAACTATGGCTACACCTTC.

V gene TRBV6-5 combines with J gene TRBJ1-1; maybe TRBD1 (5 bases). The CDR3 is 16 residues long. The V end was cut by 2 bases, the J end by 8 bases, with 21 bases between. Germline V gene sequence: CDR1 MNHEY, CDR2 SVGAGI. CDR3 DNA sequence: TGTGCCAGCAGTTACCTCCGTCCGGAGGGGCCGAAGGAAGCTTTCTTT. Protein sequence: CASSYLRPEGPKEAFF.

The chain employs TRBV11-3 and TRBJ2-2; D possibly corresponds to TRBD2 (5 bases). CDR1 is SGHNT, CDR2 YENEEA, per germline. The CDR3 totals 14 residues. Deletions cut 1 base from V and 4 bases from J, with 7 bases between. In DNA form, the CDR3 reads TGTGCCAGCAGCTTAGGGAGGAGCACCGGGGAGCTGTTTTTT. Its protein product is CASSLGRSTGELFF. The full variable domain, in which reference TRBV11-3 and TRBJ2-2 provide the parts outside the CDR3, is EAGVVQSPRYKIIEKKQPVAFWCNPISGHNTLYWYLQNLGQGPELLIRYENEEAVDDSQLPKDRFSAERLKGVDSTLKIQPAELGDSAVYLCASSLGRSTGELFFGEGSRLTVL.

The J gene is TRBJ1-1, the V gene TRBV30, with D possibly TRBD1 on 5 matching bases. Germline V gene sequence: CDR1 GTSNPN, CDR2 SVGIG (reference sequence). V was cut by 4 bases and J by 8 bases, with 20 bases left in between. The CDR3 sequence is 14 residues long. The CDR3 sequence is CAWTLTLGGSEAFF. The CDR3 DNA follows: TGTGCCTGGACCCTTACATTGGGGGGATCCGAAGCTTTCTTT.

The rearrangement uses TRBV13 and TRBJ1-2, with TRBD1 identical over 8 bases. This CDR3 region has 15 residues. Trimming took 5 bases from V and 4 from J; bases not matched to a gene: 9. Germline CDR1 PRHDT, CDR2 FYEKMQ (reference sequence). CDR3 amino acids: CASSPMDRAPYGYTF. CDR3 nucleotide sequence: TGTGCCAGCAGCCCGATGGACAGGGCCCCCTATGGCTACACCTTC.

The rearrangement links TRBV7-9 to TRBJ2-1; no clear D. Per germline, CDR1 SEHNR and CDR2 FQNEAQ (reference sequence). The V gene lost 6 bases and the J gene lost 10 bases, with 13 bases spanning the gap. CDR3 length equals 12 residues. The CDR3 DNA reads TGTGCCAGCAGTCAATCCCTCGGGGAGCAGTTCTTC. This sequence encodes CASSQSLGEQFF.

Only one count was recorded for this clone. The gene calls are TRBV11-2 and TRBJ2-3; possibly TRBD2 for D (5 bases). The CDR3 spans 11 residues. The V gene lost 5 bases and the J gene lost 5 bases, with 5 bases spanning the gap. The germline V gene has CDR1 SGHAT and CDR2 FQNNGV. This CDR3 is CASSAGDTQYF. CDR3 sequence (DNA): TGTGCCAGCAGCGCGGGAGATACGCAGTATTTT.